Below are 8 T cell receptor beta chains sequenced from a single sample in a study of molecular identifiers for immune sequencing clone quantification. TCRdb re-analysed the PCR reads in MiXCR, keeping a single row per CDR3 protein. The profile shows some 650,000 distinct CDR3 sequences, around 20% of them singletons. Input material: naive CD8+ T cells from blood, with Jurkat cell RNA spiked in. The subset here: FACS-sorted CD8+CD4-CCR7+CD45RA+ naive T cells. These receptors were taken from a human donor in good health. Some libraries in this study had Jurkat cell RNA spiked in.

The chain recombines TRBV5-3 with TRBJ2-7; the D is unclear. TRBV5-3 is flagged as an ORF with uncertain function. The CDR3 sequence is 15 residues long. V shed 3 bases and J shed 1 base, with 14 bases lying between them. In nucleotides, the CDR3 is TGTGCCAGAAGCTCACATTGTCCCTATTCCTACGAGCAGTACTTC. The encoded protein is CARSSHCPYSYEQYF.

This clonotype was seen repeatedly, ten times or more. The CDR3 sequence: CASTGTHTQYF. DNA of the CDR3: TGTGCCAGTACTGGCACGCATACGCAGTATTTT. The rearrangement links TRBV19 to TRBJ2-3, with D unresolved. Deletions cut 7 bases from V and 7 bases from J, with 9 bases between. The CDR3 runs to 11 residues. Germline lookup yields CDR1 LNHDA and CDR2 SQIVND (reference sequence).

This clonotype was found a few times. CDR3 coding DNA: TGTGCCACCAGTGACACGGACGGGAACTCGGGGGCTTTCTTT. It specifies CATSDTDGNSGAFF. J is TRBJ1-1 and V is TRBV24-1; D not resolved. The CDR3 consists of 14 residues. Per germline, CDR1 KGHDR and CDR2 SFDVKD. V lost 4 bases, J lost 11 bases, and 19 bases lay in between.

This clonotype has at least ten counts. The chain is built from TRBV7-9 and TRBJ1-4; D not resolved. V was shortened by 6 bases and J by 8 bases, with 22 bases between the two germline ends. The CDR3 has 16 residues. Germline-derived CDR1 and CDR2 are SEHNR and FQNEAQ (reference sequence). This CDR3 reads CASSSSSGWMEEKLFF. For the CDR3, the DNA is TGTGCCAGCAGTTCGAGTTCTGGTTGGATGGAGGAAAAACTGTTTTTT.

This clonotype was counted ten times or more. This rearrangement joins TRBV7-9 to TRBJ1-1; D not certain. The CDR3 has 13 residues. Deletions cut 4 bases from V and 1 base from J, with 7 bases between. Germline loops: CDR1 SEHNR, CDR2 FQNEAQ (reference sequence). The CDR3 region has the DNA TGTGCCAGCAGCTCCCCTCCGAACACTGAAGCTTTCTTT. Amino acids: CASSSPPNTEAFF.

This clonotype was observed many times. V and J are TRBV7-2 and TRBJ1-1; 7 nucleotides match TRBD1. Trimming took 4 bases from V and 2 from J; bases not matched to a gene: 7. CDR3 length equals 15 residues. The germline V gene encodes CDR1 SGHTA and CDR2 FQGNSA. CDR3 nucleotide sequence: TGTGCCAGCAGCTGGGGACAGAACATTAACACTGAAGCTTTCTTT. It specifies CASSWGQNINTEAFF.

With regard to this clonotype: Just one base apart from a much larger clone, this may be a read error. This chain uses TRBV6-4 with TRBJ2-3, with 11 bases aligning to TRBD2. CDR1 is MRHNA and CDR2 is SNTAGT in the germline V gene. This CDR3 is 17 amino acids long. The CDR3 is CASGDSLAGGLTDTQYF. In DNA, the CDR3 is TGTGCCAGCGGTGACTCCCTAGCGGGGGGACTCACAGATACGCAGTATTTT.

DNA of the CDR3: TGTGCCAGCAGCGGAGACAACTACGAGCAGTACTTC. Its protein is CASSGDNYEQYF. The chain joins TRBV5-4 to TRBJ2-7; D is uncertain. CDR3 length: 12 residues. Germline CDR1 SGHNT, CDR2 YYREEE (reference sequence). Deletions cut 4 bases from V and 3 bases from J, with 8 bases between.